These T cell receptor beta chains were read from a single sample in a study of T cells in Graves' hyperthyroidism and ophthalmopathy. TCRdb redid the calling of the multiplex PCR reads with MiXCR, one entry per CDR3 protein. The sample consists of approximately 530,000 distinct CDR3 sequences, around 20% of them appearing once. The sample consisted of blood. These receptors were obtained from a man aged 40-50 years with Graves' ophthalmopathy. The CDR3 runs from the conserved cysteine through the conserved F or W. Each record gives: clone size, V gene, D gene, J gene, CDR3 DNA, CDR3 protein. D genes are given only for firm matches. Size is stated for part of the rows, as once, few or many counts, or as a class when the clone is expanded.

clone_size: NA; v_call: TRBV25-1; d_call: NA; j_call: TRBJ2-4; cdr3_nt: TGTGCCAGCAGTGAAGAGGGGGTGAAAAACATTCAGTACTTC; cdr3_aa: CASSEEGVKNIQYF
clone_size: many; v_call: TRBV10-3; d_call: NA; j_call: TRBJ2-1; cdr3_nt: TGTGCCATCGAGGGCGGGGGCAACAATGAGCAGTTCTTC; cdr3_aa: CAIEGGGNNEQFF
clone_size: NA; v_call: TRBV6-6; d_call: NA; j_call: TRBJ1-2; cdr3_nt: TGTGCCAGCAGTTACTCTTGGGGCGGAAACTATGGCTACACCTTC; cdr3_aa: CASSYSWGGNYGYTF
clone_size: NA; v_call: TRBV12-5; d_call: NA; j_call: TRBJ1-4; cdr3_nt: TGTGCTAGTGGTCCCCCAGGGGCAGGGAATAATGAAAAACTGTTTTTT; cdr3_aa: CASGPPGAGNNEKLFF
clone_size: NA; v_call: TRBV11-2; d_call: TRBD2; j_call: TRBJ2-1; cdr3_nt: TGTGCCAGCCGGGGAGGGTGGAATGAGCAGTTCTTC; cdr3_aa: CASRGGWNEQFF
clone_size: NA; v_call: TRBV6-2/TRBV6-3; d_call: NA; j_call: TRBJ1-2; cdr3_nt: TGTGCCAGCAGCATTCCGGGATCCCCAGAGTATGGCTACACCTTC; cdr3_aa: CASSIPGSPEYGYTF
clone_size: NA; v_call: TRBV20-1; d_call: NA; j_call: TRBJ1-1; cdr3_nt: TGCAGTGCTACCCAAGGGGGACAAAACACTGAAGCTTTCTTT; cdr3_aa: CSATQGGQNTEAFF
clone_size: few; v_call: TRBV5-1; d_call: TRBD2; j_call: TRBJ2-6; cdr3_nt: TGCGCCAGCAGCGTGGGGGGGTCAACTGGGGCCAACGTCCTGACTTTC; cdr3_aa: CASSVGGSTGANVLTF
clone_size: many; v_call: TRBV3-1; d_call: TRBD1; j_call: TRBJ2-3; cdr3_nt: TGTGCCAGCAGCTCCCGACAGGGTCAGCCAGATACGCAGTATTTT; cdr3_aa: CASSSRQGQPDTQYF
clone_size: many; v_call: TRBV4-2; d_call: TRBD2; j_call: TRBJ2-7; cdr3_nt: TGTGCCAGCAGCCAAGTCAGCGGGGGGGCCTCCTACGAGCAGTACTTC; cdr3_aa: CASSQVSGGASYEQYF
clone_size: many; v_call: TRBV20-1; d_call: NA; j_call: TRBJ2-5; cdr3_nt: TGCAGTGCCCGACCGGTGGAAGAGACCCAGTACTTC; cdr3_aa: CSARPVEETQYF
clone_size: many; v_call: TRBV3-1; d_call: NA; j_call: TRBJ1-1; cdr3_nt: TGTGCCAGCAGCCAAGAGTCGTGGGGGGACACTGAAGCTTTCTTT; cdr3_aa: CASSQESWGDTEAFF
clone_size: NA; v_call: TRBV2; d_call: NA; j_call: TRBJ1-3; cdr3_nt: TGTGCCAGCACACAAGACTCTGGAAACACCATATATTTT; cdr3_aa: CASTQDSGNTIYF
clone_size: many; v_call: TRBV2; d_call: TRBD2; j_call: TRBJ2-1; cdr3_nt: TGTGCCAGCAGTCTGGTGGTAGCGGGAGGGAGCTCCTACAATGAGCAGTTCTTC; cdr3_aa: CASSLVVAGGSSYNEQFF
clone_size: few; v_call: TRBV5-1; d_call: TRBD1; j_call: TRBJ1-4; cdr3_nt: TGCGCCAGCAGCTCCACAGGGGGTACTAATGAAAAACTGTTTTTT; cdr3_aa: CASSSTGGTNEKLFF
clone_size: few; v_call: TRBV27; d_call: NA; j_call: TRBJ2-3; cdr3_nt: TGTGCCAGCAGTTTGTTCGGTACGCAGTATTTT; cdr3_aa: CASSLFGTQYF
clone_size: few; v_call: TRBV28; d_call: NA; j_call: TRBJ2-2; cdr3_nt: TGTGCCAGCAGTTTATGGGCAGGACAACGATCGAACACCGGGGAGCTGTTTTTT; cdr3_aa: CASSLWAGQRSNTGELFF
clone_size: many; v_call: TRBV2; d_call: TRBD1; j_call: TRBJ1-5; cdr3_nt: TGTGCCAGCAACCACTACAGGGGGTCCAATCAGCCCCAGCATTTT; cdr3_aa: CASNHYRGSNQPQHF
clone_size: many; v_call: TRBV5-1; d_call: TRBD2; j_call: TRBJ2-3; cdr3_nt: TGCGCCAGCAGCTTGGGACCCAGCGGGGGATTCACAGATACGCAGTATTTT; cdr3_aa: CASSLGPSGGFTDTQYF
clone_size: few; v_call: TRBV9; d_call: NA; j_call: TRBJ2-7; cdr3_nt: TGTGCCAGCAGCGTAGATCCCCAGGTTCTGTCCTACGAGCAGTACTTC; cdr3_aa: CASSVDPQVLSYEQYF
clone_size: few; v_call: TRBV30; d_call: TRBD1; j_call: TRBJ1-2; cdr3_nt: TGTGCCTTTGCACAGGGGCGCAATGGCTACACCTTC; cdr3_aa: CAFAQGRNGYTF
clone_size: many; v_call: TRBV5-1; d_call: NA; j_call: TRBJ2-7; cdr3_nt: TGCGCCAGCAGCCTGCTCCAGGGGTACTCCTACGAGCAGTACTTC; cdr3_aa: CASSLLQGYSYEQYF
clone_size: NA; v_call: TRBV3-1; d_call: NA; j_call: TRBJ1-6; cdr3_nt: TGTGCCAGCAGTCCTCGGGGGGTCTCACCCCTCCACTTT; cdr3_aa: CASSPRGVSPLHF
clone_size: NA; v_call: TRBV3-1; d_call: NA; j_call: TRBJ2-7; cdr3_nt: TGTGCCAGCAGCCAAGGTTCGGGACCCTCCTTCTACGAGCAGTACTTC; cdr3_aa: CASSQGSGPSFYEQYF
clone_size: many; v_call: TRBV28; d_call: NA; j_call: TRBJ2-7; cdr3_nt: TGTGCCAGCACCTCCCTCAACGTGGGCGCCTACGAGCAGTACTTC; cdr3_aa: CASTSLNVGAYEQYF
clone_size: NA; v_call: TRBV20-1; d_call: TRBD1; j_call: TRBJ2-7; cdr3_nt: TGCAGTGCCCAAACCCGGGACAGGGGCTACGAGCAGTACTTC; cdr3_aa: CSAQTRDRGYEQYF
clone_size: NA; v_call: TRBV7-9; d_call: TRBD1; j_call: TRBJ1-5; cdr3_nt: TGTGCCAGCAGCCCCGGACAGGGGCCTCAGCCCCAGCATTTT; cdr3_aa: CASSPGQGPQPQHF
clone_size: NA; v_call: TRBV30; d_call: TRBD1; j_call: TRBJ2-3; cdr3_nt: TGTGCCTGGAGTCAGGGGGCCACAGATACGCAGTATTTT; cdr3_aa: CAWSQGATDTQYF
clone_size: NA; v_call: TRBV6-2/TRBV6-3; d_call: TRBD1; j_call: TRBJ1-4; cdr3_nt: TGTGCCAGCAGTACGACAGGGTTTACTAATGAAAAACTGTTTTTT; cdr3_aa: CASSTTGFTNEKLFF
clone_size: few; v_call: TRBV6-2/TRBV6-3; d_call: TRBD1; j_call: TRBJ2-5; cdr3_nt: TGTGCCAGCACGTCAGGACAGGTATACGAGACCCAGTACTTC; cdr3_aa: CASTSGQVYETQYF
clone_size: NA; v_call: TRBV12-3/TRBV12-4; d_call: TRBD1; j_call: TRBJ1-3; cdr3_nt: TGTGCCAGCAGTTTAGGAGGGGGCGACTCTGGAAACACCATATATTTT; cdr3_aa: CASSLGGGDSGNTIYF
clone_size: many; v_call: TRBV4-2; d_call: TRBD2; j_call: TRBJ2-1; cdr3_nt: TGTGCCAGCAGCCAAGATCCGGGGGGGCCGCAGTTCTTC; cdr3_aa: CASSQDPGGPQFF